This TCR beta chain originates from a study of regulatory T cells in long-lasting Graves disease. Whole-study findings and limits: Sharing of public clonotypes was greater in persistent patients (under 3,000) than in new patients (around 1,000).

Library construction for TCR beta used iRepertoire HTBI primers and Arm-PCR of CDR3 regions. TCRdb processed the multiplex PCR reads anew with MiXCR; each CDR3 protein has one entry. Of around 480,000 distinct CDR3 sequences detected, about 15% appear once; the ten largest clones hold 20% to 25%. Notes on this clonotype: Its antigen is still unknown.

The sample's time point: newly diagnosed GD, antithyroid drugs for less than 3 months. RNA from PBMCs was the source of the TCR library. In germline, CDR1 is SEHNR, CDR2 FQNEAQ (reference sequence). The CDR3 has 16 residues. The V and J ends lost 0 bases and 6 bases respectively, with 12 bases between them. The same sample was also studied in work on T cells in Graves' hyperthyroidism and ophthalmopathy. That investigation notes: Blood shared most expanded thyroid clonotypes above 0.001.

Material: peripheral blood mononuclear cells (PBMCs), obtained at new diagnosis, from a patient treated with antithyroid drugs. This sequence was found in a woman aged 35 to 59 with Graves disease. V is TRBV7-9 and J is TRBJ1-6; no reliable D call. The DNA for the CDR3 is TGTGCCAGCAGCTTAGCAGGGAGCCTATTTAATTCACCCCTCCACTTT. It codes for CASSLAGSLFNSPLHF.